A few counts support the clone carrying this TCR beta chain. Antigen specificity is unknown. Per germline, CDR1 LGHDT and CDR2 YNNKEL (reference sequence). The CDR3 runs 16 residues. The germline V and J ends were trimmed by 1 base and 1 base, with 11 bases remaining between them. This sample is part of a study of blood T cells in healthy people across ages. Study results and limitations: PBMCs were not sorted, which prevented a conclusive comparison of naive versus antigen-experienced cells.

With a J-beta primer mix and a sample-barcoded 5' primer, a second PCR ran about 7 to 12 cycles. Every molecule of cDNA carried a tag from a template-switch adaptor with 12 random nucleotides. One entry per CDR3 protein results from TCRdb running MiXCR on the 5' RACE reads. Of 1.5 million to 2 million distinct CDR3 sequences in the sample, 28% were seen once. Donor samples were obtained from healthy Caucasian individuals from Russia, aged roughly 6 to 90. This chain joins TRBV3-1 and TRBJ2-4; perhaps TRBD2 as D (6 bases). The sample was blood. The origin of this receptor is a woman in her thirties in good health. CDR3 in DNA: TGTGCCAGCAGCCAAGGAGGCGGGGCGGCCAAAAACATTCAGTACTTC. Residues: CASSQGGGAAKNIQYF. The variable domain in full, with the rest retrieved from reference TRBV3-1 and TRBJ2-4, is DTAVSQTPKYLVTQMGNDKSIKCEQNLGHDTMYWYKQDSKKFLKIMFSYNNKELIINETVPNRFSPKSPDKAHLNLHINSLELGDSAVYFCASSQGGGAAKNIQYFGAGTRLSVL.